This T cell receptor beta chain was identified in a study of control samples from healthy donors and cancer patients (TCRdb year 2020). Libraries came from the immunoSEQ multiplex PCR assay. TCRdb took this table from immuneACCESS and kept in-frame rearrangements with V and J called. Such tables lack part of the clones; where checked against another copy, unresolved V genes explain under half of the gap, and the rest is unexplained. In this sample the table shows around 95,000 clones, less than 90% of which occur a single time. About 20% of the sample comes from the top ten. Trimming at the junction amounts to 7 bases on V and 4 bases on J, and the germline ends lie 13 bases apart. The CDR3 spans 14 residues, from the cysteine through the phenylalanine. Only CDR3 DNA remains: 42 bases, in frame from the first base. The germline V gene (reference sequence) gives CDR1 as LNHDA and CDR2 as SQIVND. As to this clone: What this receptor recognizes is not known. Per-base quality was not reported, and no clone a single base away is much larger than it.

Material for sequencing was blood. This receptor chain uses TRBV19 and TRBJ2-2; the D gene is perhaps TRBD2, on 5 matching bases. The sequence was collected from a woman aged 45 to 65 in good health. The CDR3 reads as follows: CASTWERITGELFF. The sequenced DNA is TGTGCCAGTACGTGGGAGAGAATCACCGGGGAGCTGTTTTTT.